There are many counts of the clone carrying this TCR beta chain. The sample is drawn from a study of T cells in Graves' hyperthyroidism and ophthalmopathy. It was RNA transcripts that yielded the amplified TCR beta CDR3 regions. An initial round of RT-PCR targeting the TCR CDR3 relied on the HTBI primer set. Using its own MiXCR run on the multiplex PCR reads, TCRdb lists one record per CDR3 protein. The table has roughly 700,000 distinct CDR3 sequences, 30% to 40% seen once; the top ten hold around 31%. This CDR3 is built from 14 residues. Deletions cut 2 bases from V and 3 bases from J, with 11 bases between. CDR1 is SGHTA, CDR2 FQGNSA, per germline.

Sequencing was performed on blood. This sequence joins TRBV7-2 and TRBJ2-7; D is undetermined. The source of this sequence is a woman aged 40 to 50 with Graves' hyperthyroidism. The CDR3 DNA is TGTGCCAGCAGCTTACCAGGACGGAACTACGAGCAGTACTTC. It is translated as CASSLPGRNYEQYF.